These 24 T cell receptor beta chains share one sample of origin, sequenced in a study of blood T cell repertoires in COVID-19. Method: immunoSEQ multiplex PCR; TCRdb's copy keeps in-frame clones and lacks some. The sample carries 150,000 to 180,000 clones, around 84% recorded once. Sequencing was performed on peripheral blood. These receptors all come from a woman in her sixties or seventies with COVID-19, enrolled during active disease.

In nucleotides, the CDR3 is TGTGCCAGCAGAGGTGGGACAGAGAATCAGCCCCAGCATTTT. This gives the protein CASRGGTENQPQHF. V is TRBV2 and J is TRBJ1-5; 7 bases are shared with TRBD1. Germline CDR1 is SNHLY and CDR2 is FYNNEI. The length of the CDR3 is 14 residues. The V segment lost 6 bases and the J segment 4 bases; nucleotides outside the gene matches: 6.

This clone showed up just once. The V call is TRBV19, the J call TRBJ2-3; D perhaps matches TRBD2 (5 bases). CDR1 and CDR2 (germline): LNHDA, SQIVND (reference sequence). CDR3 length: 17 amino acids. With 2 bases removed from V and 3 bases from J, the gap between germline ends came to 18 bases. CDR3 region: CASSITAQRRRTDTQYF. The CDR3 region has the DNA TGTGCCAGTAGTATAACGGCCCAGAGGAGGAGGACAGATACGCAGTATTTT.

The V call is TRBV6-6, the J call TRBJ1-2; weak D call: TRBD1 (5 bases). CDR3 length equals 15 residues. Germline V gene data show CDR1 as MNHNY and CDR2 as SVGAGI (reference sequence). Trimming left V 0 bases short and J 8 bases short, with 16 bases between. In nucleotides, the CDR3 is TGTGCCAGCAGTTACTCGATCCGGGGGTTGCAAGGCTACACCTTC. Translating gives CASSYSIRGLQGYTF.

V usage is TRBV7-6 and J usage is TRBJ2-7; possibly TRBD2 for D (5 bases). Trimming shortened V by 1 base and J by 2 bases, and 9 bases separated the two germline ends. CDR3 length: 14 residues. Germline V gene lookup returns CDR1 SGHVS and CDR2 FNYEAQ. Here the CDR3 DNA reads TGTGCCAGCAGCTTAGGAGCGGCCCCCTACGAGCAGTACTTC. Translating it yields CASSLGAAPYEQYF.

The CDR3 loop is CASTRDPSPGTEAFF. CDR3 DNA sequence: TGTGCCAGCACTCGCGATCCGTCGCCTGGCACTGAAGCTTTCTTT. V is TRBV27 and J is TRBJ1-1; D ambiguous. V lost 7 bases and J lost 4, with 19 bases in between. The CDR3 sequence is 15 residues long. The germline CDR1 and CDR2 sequences are MNHEY and SMNVEV (reference sequence).

This clone was observed a few times. This chain connects TRBV21-1 to TRBJ1-5; TRBD1, the D gene given by the table, was not confirmed from the DNA. TRBV21-1 is a pseudogene locus. The CDR3 covers 15 residues. CDR3: CASSNGQGAGQPQHF. As DNA, the CDR3 is TGTGCCAGCAGCAACGGACAGGGGGCCGGTCAGCCCCAGCATTTT.

This rearrangement joins TRBV11-3 to TRBJ2-1; TRBD1 agrees at 8 bases. V lost 0 bases and J lost 7; bases outside the gene matches: 11. The CDR3 sequence is 17 residues long. Germline values: CDR1 SGHNT, CDR2 YENEEA. CDR3 protein: CASSLELARGRKNEQFF. The CDR3 nucleotides read TGTGCCAGCAGCTTAGAATTGGCCAGGGGGCGCAAGAATGAGCAGTTCTTC.

The chain has TRBV3-1 (or the pseudogene TRBV3-2) and TRBJ1-2; TRBD1 might be the D (6 bases). Trimming shortened V by 2 bases and J by 2 bases, and 12 bases separated the two germline ends. The CDR3 spans 15 residues. The germline CDR1 and CDR2 sequences are LGHDT and YNNKEL (reference sequence). The CDR3 loop reads CASSQSGALNYGYTF. CDR3 coding DNA: TGTGCCAGCAGCCAATCAGGGGCACTAAACTATGGCTACACCTTC.

The rearrangement uses TRBV7-9 and TRBJ2-1; perhaps TRBD1 as D (6 bases). The germline V and J ends were trimmed by 8 bases and 1 base, with 12 bases remaining between them. Germline V gives CDR1 SEHNR, CDR2 FQNEAQ (reference sequence). This CDR3 spans 14 amino acids. The chain's CDR3 is CASLGTSSYNEQFF. The CDR3 DNA reads TGTGCCAGCCTTGGGACATCGTCCTACAATGAGCAGTTCTTC.

This clone has a single count. V and J are TRBV7-3 and TRBJ1-5, with 7 bases fitting TRBD1. From germline, CDR1 is SGHTA and CDR2 FQGTGA. V lost 2 bases and J lost 6; bases outside the gene matches: 7. There are 15 residues in the CDR3. The CDR3 coding sequence is TGTGCCAGCAGCTTAGAGGCAGGGGGAGGTCAGCCCCAGCATTTT. Translating it yields CASSLEAGGGQPQHF.

In the case of this clone: Germline and junction disagree at one end, which may indicate a read error. The gene calls are TRBV7-7 and TRBJ2-5; 7 bases align to TRBD1. Germline V gene lookup returns CDR1 SSHAT and CDR2 FNYEAQ (reference sequence). The CDR3 consists of 14 residues. The CDR3 is CASSLQGLQETQYF. For the CDR3, the DNA is TGTGCTAGCAGCTTACAGGGGTTACAAGAGACCCAGTACTTC.

This clone was seen a single time. The rearrangement joins TRBV10-2 to TRBJ1-1; TRBD1 might be the D (5 bases). The CDR3 runs 15 residues. Germline V CDR1 and CDR2: WSHSY, SAAADI. V was pared by 7 bases and J by 0 bases, with 15 bases between. The CDR3 region has the DNA TGCGCCAGCAAAATTGGTTGGACAATGAACACTGAAGCTTTCTTT. Its protein product is CASKIGWTMNTEAFF.

This clone was picked up one time. The CDR3 loop is CASSQKTGPSSYNSPLHF. For the CDR3, the DNA is TGTGCCAGCAGCCAAAAGACAGGACCGAGCTCCTATAATTCACCCCTCCACTTT. The V gene is TRBV14, the J gene TRBJ1-6, with D perhaps TRBD1 (6 bases). Germline V gene lookup returns CDR1 SGHDN and CDR2 FVKESK. Trimming removed 2 bases at V and 0 bases at J, with 14 bases between. The CDR3 spans 18 residues.

In its sample, this clone was seen once. V is TRBV5-1 and J is TRBJ1-4; 7 bases agree with TRBD1. The CDR3 extends over 15 amino acids. Germline-derived CDR1 and CDR2 are SGHRS and YFSETQ. V dropped 2 bases and J dropped 8; count of bases not matched to a gene: 9. The DNA for the CDR3 is TGCGCCAGCAGCTTCCGAGGGGGCAGAGGCGAAAAACTGTTTTTT. This translates into CASSFRGGRGEKLFF.

Only one count was recorded for this clone. The J gene is TRBJ1-5, the V gene TRBV18, with 10 bases identical to TRBD1. The CDR3 consists of 18 residues. The V gene end was trimmed by 3 bases and the J gene end by 3 bases; junction bases not matched to a gene: 11. Looked up from germline, CDR1 is KGHSH and CDR2 is LQKENI. CDR3: CASSPNRQGAALNQPQHF. DNA of the CDR3: TGTGCCAGCTCACCTAACCGACAGGGGGCGGCCCTCAATCAGCCCCAGCATTTT. Drawing the rest from reference TRBV18 and TRBJ1-5, the complete variable domain is NAGVMQNPRHLVRRRGQEARLRCSPMKGHSHVYWYRQLPEEGLKFMVYLQKENIIDESGMPKERFSAEFPKEGPSILRIQQVVRGDSAAYFCASSPNRQGAALNQPQHFGDGTRLSIL.

CDR3 in DNA: TGTGCCAGCTTCACGAGGAGGGGGCGGCTAGACACCATATATTTT. It is translated as CASFTRRGRLDTIYF. The V gene is TRBV18, the J gene TRBJ1-3; 7 nucleotides match TRBD1. Germline values: CDR1 KGHSH, CDR2 LQKENI. The CDR3 is 15 amino acids. The V gene end was trimmed by 7 bases and the J gene end by 8 bases; junction bases not matched to a gene: 14.

This chain links TRBV27 with TRBJ2-1; 9 nucleotides align to TRBD2. The germline CDR1 and CDR2 sequences are MNHEY and SMNVEV (reference sequence). V shed 7 bases, J shed 10 bases, and the junction held 17 bases outside the gene matches. The CDR3 is made up of 16 amino acids. The CDR3 sequence: CASMFRAGGSIREQFF. The CDR3 DNA follows: TGTGCCAGCATGTTTCGCGCGGGGGGGTCTATACGGGAGCAGTTCTTC.

This clone showed up just a few times. V usage is TRBV18 and J usage is TRBJ1-5; D unclear. This CDR3 comprises 15 residues. Looked up from germline, CDR1 is KGHSH and CDR2 is LQKENI. The V end lost 2 bases, the J end lost 2 bases, and 10 bases lay between the germline ends. The CDR3 region is CASSPSDRGNQPQHF. The CDR3 bases are TGTGCCAGCTCACCAAGCGACCGGGGCAATCAGCCCCAGCATTTT.

This rearrangement joins TRBV5-6 to TRBJ2-3; 10 positions agree with TRBD1. The CDR3 has 14 amino acids. V lost 5 bases and J lost 2; bases outside the gene matches: 2. The germline V gene has CDR1 SGHDT and CDR2 YYEEEE. CDR3 sequence: CASRTGGPTDTQYF. CDR3 in DNA: TGTGCCAGCAGGACAGGGGGCCCCACAGATACGCAGTATTTT.

The CDR3 DNA sequence: TGTGCCAGCTCACCGTCTTGGGCAGGGGCAGATGGAAAACTGTTTTTT. Its protein product is CASSPSWAGADGKLFF. The chain combines TRBV18 with TRBJ1-4, with a weak D call TRBD1 (6 bases). CDR3 length equals 16 residues. The V gene lost 3 bases and the J gene lost 10 bases, with 21 bases spanning the gap. In germline, CDR1 is KGHSH, CDR2 LQKENI.

V usage is TRBV19 and J usage is TRBJ2-6; possibly TRBD2 for D (5 bases). V dropped 3 bases and J dropped 4 bases, with 13 bases sitting between them. CDR3 size: 16 residues. CDR1 LNHDA and CDR2 SQIVND come from the germline V gene (reference sequence). The CDR3 here is CASSIKVAKGANVLTF. CDR3 bases: TGTGCCAGTAGTATCAAGGTAGCGAAGGGGGCCAACGTCCTGACTTTC.

This chain joins TRBV4-2 and TRBJ2-1; perhaps TRBD2 as D (5 bases). The CDR3 runs 18 residues. V was cut by 4 bases and J by 1 base, with 20 bases left in between. Germline V gene lookup returns CDR1 LGHNA and CDR2 YNFKEQ. In DNA, the CDR3 is TGTGCCAGCAGCCCAACGGGTAGGAGCGGATTATCCTACAATGAGCAGTTCTTC. Translating gives CASSPTGRSGLSYNEQFF.

This sequence joins TRBV5-1 and TRBJ1-5; D not certain. Trimming removed 7 bases at V and 7 bases at J, with 9 bases between. Germline-derived CDR1 and CDR2 are SGHRS and YFSETQ. This CDR3 contains 11 residues. The CDR3 protein is CASEGTQPQHF. As DNA, the CDR3 is TGCGCCAGCGAGGGCACCCAGCCCCAGCATTTT.

The rearrangement joins TRBV10-2 to TRBJ1-1; TRBD1 is a possible D gene (6 bases). The CDR3 length is 12 residues. The germline V and J ends were trimmed by 4 bases and 7 bases, with 10 bases remaining between them. Germline V CDR1 and CDR2: WSHSY, SAAADI. The CDR3 DNA follows: TGCGCCAGCAGTGTTTGGACAGATGAAGCTTTCTTT. Translation gives CASSVWTDEAFF.